A single sample gave rise to the 30 T cell receptor beta chains below, sequenced in a study of Graves' ophthalmopathy and Graves' hyperthyroidism. The study amplified TCR beta CDR3 regions using RNA transcripts. An opening RT-PCR round employed HTBI primers and preceded a second-round multiplex PCR. TCRdb independently ran MiXCR on the multiplex PCR reads; one entry per CDR3 protein. The repertoire holds about 480,000 distinct CDR3 sequences, with roughly an eighth as singletons. Sequencing input: blood. These receptors were obtained from a woman aged 25 to 39 with Graves' ophthalmopathy.

This clonotype was seen at least ten times. V usage is TRBV29-1 and J usage is TRBJ1-2, with D unclear. The V gene lost 0 bases and the J gene lost 4 bases, with 6 bases spanning the gap. CDR3 length: 12 amino acids. Germline V gene data show CDR1 as SQVTM and CDR2 as ANQGSEA. The DNA of the CDR3 is TGCAGCGTTGAAGAGGGAATCTATGGCTACACCTTC. It translates to CSVEEGIYGYTF.

This clonotype has ten or more counts. The chain carries TRBV12-5 and TRBJ1-5; 12 nucleotides agree with TRBD1. Germline CDR1 is LGHNT and CDR2 is FRNRAP. The CDR3 has 17 residues. Trimming removed 5 bases from V and 0 bases from J; junction bases left unmatched: 5. CDR3 region: CASGKGQGAISNQPQHF. CDR3 DNA sequence: TGTGCTAGTGGTAAGGGACAGGGGGCGATTAGCAATCAGCCCCAGCATTTT.

The CDR3 loop reads CASSPWGENTGELFF. CDR3 coding DNA: TGTGCCAGCAGCCCCTGGGGGGAGAACACCGGGGAGCTGTTTTTT. The chain recombines TRBV7-9 with TRBJ2-2; TRBD2 might be the D (6 bases). CDR1 is SEHNR and CDR2 is FQNEAQ in the germline V gene (reference sequence). The CDR3 is made up of 15 amino acids. Trimming shortened V by 5 bases and J by 1 base, and 11 bases separated the two germline ends. Full variable domain (remainder filled in from reference TRBV7-9 and TRBJ2-2): DTGVSQNPRHKITKRGQNVTFRCDPISEHNRLYWYRQTLGQGPEFLTYFQNEAQLEKSRLLSDRFSAERPKGSFSTLEIQRTEQGDSAMYLCASSPWGENTGELFFGEGSRLTVL.

This clonotype was detected many times. This chain uses TRBV6-7 with TRBJ2-5; 8 bases fit TRBD1. TRBV6-7 is filed as an ORF, its function uncertain. This CDR3 region has 15 residues. V dropped 5 bases and J dropped 5; count of bases not matched to a gene: 10. CDR3 amino acids: CASSPQGAGVETQYF. DNA for the CDR3: TGTGCCAGCAGTCCCCAGGGGGCAGGTGTGGAGACCCAGTACTTC.

This clonotype showed up many times. This CDR3 reads CATSDTGAGYGYTF. DNA for the CDR3: TGTGCCACCAGTGATACTGGGGCGGGTTATGGCTACACCTTC. This sequence joins TRBV24-1 and TRBJ1-2, with D possibly being TRBD1 (5 bases). Trimming shortened V by 3 bases and J by 5 bases, and 12 bases separated the two germline ends. The CDR3 has 14 residues. CDR1 KGHDR and CDR2 SFDVKD come from the germline V gene.

This clonotype was recorded many times. The rearrangement joins TRBV7-3 to TRBJ1-1; D ambiguous. CDR1 and CDR2 (germline): SGHTA, FQGTGA. The CDR3 is 16 residues long. Deletions cut 0 bases from V and 0 bases from J, with 11 bases between. The CDR3 loop is CASSLTGPGMNTEAFF. CDR3 nucleotides: TGTGCCAGCAGCTTAACAGGTCCGGGCATGAACACTGAAGCTTTCTTT. The full variable domain, with the rest looked up from reference TRBV7-3 and TRBJ1-1, is GAGVSQTPSNKVTEKGKYVELRCDPISGHTALYWYRQSLGQGPEFLIYFQGTGAADDSGLPNDRFFAVRPEGSVSTLKIQRTERGDSAVYLCASSLTGPGMNTEAFFGQGTRLTVV.

This clonotype occurred many times. The chain links TRBV11-1 to TRBJ1-2; 8 nucleotides agree with TRBD1. Germline V CDR1 and CDR2: SGHAT, FQDESV (reference sequence). CDR3 size: 17 residues. V trimming: 5 bases; J trimming: 4 bases; junction bases outside the gene matches: 15. The CDR3 protein is CASSLHEGRGHGYGYTF. CDR3 nucleotides: TGTGCCAGCAGCCTCCACGAGGGCAGGGGGCATGGCTATGGCTACACCTTC.

This clonotype was counted ten times or more. The rearrangement uses TRBV9 and TRBJ1-1; D gene ambiguous. CDR1 and CDR2 (germline): SGDLS, YYNGEE. The CDR3 covers 13 residues. Trimming cost V 0 bases and J 6 bases, with 9 bases left between them. The CDR3 loop reads CASSVVGRAEAFF. The CDR3 DNA reads as TGTGCCAGCAGCGTAGTAGGGAGGGCTGAAGCTTTCTTT.

This clonotype was counted at least ten times. This sequence joins TRBV6-5 and TRBJ1-5, with TRBD1 identical over 8 bases. Looked up from germline, CDR1 is MNHEY and CDR2 is SVGAGI. The CDR3 loop spans 15 amino acids. V trimming: 4 bases; J trimming: 7 bases; junction bases outside the gene matches: 9. In nucleotides, the CDR3 is TGTGCCAGCAGTTCGAACCAGGGGGCAGGACAGCCCCAGCATTTT. Amino acid sequence: CASSSNQGAGQPQHF.

Details on this clonotype: The junction departs from germline at one end; a sequencing error may be responsible. This chain links TRBV2 with TRBJ1-5, with a weak D call TRBD1 (5 bases). Per the germline V gene, CDR1 is SNHLY and CDR2 is FYNNEI. This CDR3 has 14 residues. CDR3: CASNLGLENQPQHF. As DNA, the CDR3 is TGTGCCAGCAACCTGGGACTGGAGAATCAGCCTCAGCATTTT.

About this clonotype itself: This could be a read error, since a much larger clone is one nucleotide away. As DNA, the CDR3 is TGTGCCTGGAGTGGGGGACTACAAGAGACCCAGTACTTC. Translating it yields CAWSGGLQETQYF. The chain has TRBV30 and TRBJ2-5, with 7 bases matching TRBD2. This CDR3 has 13 residues. Trimming cost V 1 base and J 2 bases; bases outside gene matches: 1. Germline values: CDR1 GTSNPN, CDR2 SVGIG (reference sequence).

This clonotype was counted at least ten times. The genes are TRBV10-2 and TRBJ2-3, with D perhaps matching TRBD2 (6 bases). CDR3 size: 13 residues. Germline V gene data show CDR1 as WSHSY and CDR2 as SAAADI. The V gene lost 7 bases and the J gene lost 5 bases, with 13 bases spanning the gap. The CDR3 DNA reads as TGCGCCAGCACTCGACTAGTTTTAGATACGCAGTATTTT. It encodes CASTRLVLDTQYF.

In this sample, this clonotype turned up many times. This chain joins TRBV10-3 and TRBJ1-2; 7 positions match TRBD1. The junction had 8 bases not matched to a gene; V was cut back by 2 bases and J by 8 bases. Germline V gene sequence: CDR1 ENHRY, CDR2 SYGVKD. The CDR3 has 14 residues. The chain's CDR3 is CAISEPDRASGYTF. In nucleotides, the CDR3 is TGTGCCATCAGTGAGCCTGACAGGGCCTCCGGCTACACCTTC.

CDR3: CSARDRPTAFSYEQYF. The CDR3 DNA follows: TGCAGTGCTAGAGATCGACCGACAGCCTTCTCCTACGAGCAGTACTTC. The V and J genes are TRBV20-1 and TRBJ2-7; D might be TRBD1 (5 bases). In germline, CDR1 is DFQATT, CDR2 SNEGSKA (reference sequence). The ends were cut back, 0 bases at V and 0 bases at J, with 15 bases in the middle. The CDR3 runs 16 residues.

The rearrangement joins TRBV5-1 to TRBJ2-7; tentative D call: TRBD1 (6 bases). Trimming took 4 bases from V and 2 from J, leaving 16 bases between them. This CDR3 has 15 residues. Germline loops: CDR1 SGHRS, CDR2 YFSETQ. The CDR3 reads CASSGGWDGAYEQYF. The CDR3 nucleotides read TGCGCCAGCAGCGGGGGCTGGGATGGAGCCTACGAGCAGTACTTC.

The table lists this clonotype with many counts. The V and J genes are TRBV11-2 and TRBJ1-3; the D is unclear. Trimming cost V 5 bases and J 2 bases, with 7 bases left between them. Germline CDR1 and CDR2: SGHAT and FQNNGV. The CDR3 has 13 residues. CDR3 protein: CASSPTPGNTIYF. DNA for the CDR3: TGTGCCAGCAGCCCGACACCTGGAAACACCATATATTTT.

This clonotype has a count of ten or more. V usage is TRBV5-1 and J usage is TRBJ2-7, with D possibly being TRBD1 (6 bases). V was cut by 2 bases and J by 7 bases, with 16 bases left in between. The CDR3 is 14 amino acids. Germline CDR1 is SGHRS and CDR2 is YFSETQ. The CDR3, as DNA: TGCGCCAGCAGCTTTGGGGGCGAGGGCGGAGAGCAGTACTTC. Translated, it gives CASSFGGEGGEQYF.

This clonotype was seen many times. V usage is TRBV7-8 and J usage is TRBJ2-5, with no clear D. Deletions cut 5 bases from V and 7 bases from J, with 14 bases between. Germline V gene data show CDR1 as SGHVS and CDR2 as FQNEAQ. CDR3 size: 13 residues. This chain's CDR3 is CASSTDTKGTQYF. The CDR3 bases are TGTGCCAGCAGCACCGACACGAAAGGGACCCAGTACTTC.

With respect to this clonotype: A much more abundant neighbour one base away suggests this may be a read error. The V gene is TRBV30, the J gene TRBJ2-7; D unresolved. This CDR3 has 16 residues. Deletions cut 0 bases from V and 3 bases from J, with 18 bases between. Germline V CDR1 and CDR2: GTSNPN, SVGIG (reference sequence). In nucleotides, the CDR3 is TGTGCCTGGAGTGTTCCCCAGGCAGTGGCCAACTACGAGCAGTACTTC. Protein product: CAWSVPQAVANYEQYF.

As regards this clonotype: It is likely a read error, because the conserved phenylalanine at the end of the CDR3 is missing. No DNA is shown, since the ends of the CDR3 on it are uncertain; the CDR3 is the one TCRdb lists. V is TRBV12-3 or TRBV12-4 and J is TRBJ1-1; the table's D call, TRBD1, was not checked against the DNA. The CDR3 has 12 amino acids, counting both end residues. The CDR3 sequence: CASSAPGTGSFY.

This clonotype was recorded at least ten times. The V and J genes are TRBV12-3 or TRBV12-4 and TRBJ2-5; D is perhaps TRBD1 (6 bases). The CDR3 sequence is 11 residues long. V was trimmed by 6 bases and J by 9 bases, leaving 11 bases between them. CDR3 bases: TGTGCCAGCAGCGAGAGGGGGTCCCAGTACTTC. It encodes CASSERGSQYF.

This clonotype was counted ten times or more. V and J are TRBV5-1 and TRBJ2-7, with TRBD1 matching 7 bases. Germline V gives CDR1 SGHRS, CDR2 YFSETQ. Germline trimming cut 5 bases from V and 0 bases from J; bases unmatched to any gene: 5. The CDR3 totals 14 residues. CDR3 bases: TGCGCCAGCAGAGGGACAGAAAGCTCCTACGAGCAGTACTTC. Translation gives CASRGTESSYEQYF.

This clonotype was seen repeatedly, ten times or more. The chain couples TRBV19 to TRBJ1-1; 8 bases line up with TRBD1. Trimming at V came to 5 bases and at J to 6 bases, leaving 8 bases not matched to a gene. Germline V gives CDR1 LNHDA, CDR2 SQIVND (reference sequence). The CDR3 has 14 amino acids. For the CDR3, the DNA is TGTGCCAGTAGTCCGTTCAGGGGGCCGGCTGAAGCTTTCTTT. It encodes CASSPFRGPAEAFF.

This clonotype appeared a single time. J is TRBJ1-1 and V is TRBV19; 7 bases align to TRBD1. Trimming took 3 bases from V and 5 from J; bases not matched to a gene: 6. Germline CDR1 reads LNHDA; CDR2 reads SQIVND (reference sequence). CDR3 length equals 14 residues. CDR3 residues: CASSIDRGQTEAFF. DNA of the CDR3: TGTGCCAGTAGTATTGATCGGGGACAGACTGAAGCTTTCTTT.

In its sample, this clonotype was seen many times. The V gene is TRBV12-3 or TRBV12-4, the J gene TRBJ2-7, with a tentative D call TRBD1 (5 bases). V was clipped by 1 base and J by 3 bases, with 10 bases between them. This CDR3 has 14 residues. The CDR3 loop reads CASSLGQTRYEQYF. The CDR3 nucleotides are TGTGCCAGCAGTTTAGGACAGACTCGCTACGAGCAGTACTTC.

This clonotype has just a few counts. This rearrangement joins TRBV28 to TRBJ2-5; possibly TRBD1 or TRBD2 for D (5 bases each). V was pared by 6 bases and J by 6 bases, with 11 bases between. CDR1 is MDHEN and CDR2 is SYDVKM in the germline V gene. This CDR3 spans 12 amino acids. As DNA, the CDR3 is TGTGCCAGCAGGGGGGTGATGCAGACCCAGTACTTC. Residues: CASRGVMQTQYF.

On this clonotype: Compared with germline, one end of the junction differs, possibly owing to a read error. The chain is built from TRBV4-1 and TRBJ2-7; 7 nucleotides match TRBD1. Germline V gene lookup returns CDR1 MGHRA and CDR2 YSYEKL. This CDR3 contains 16 residues. The chain's CDR3 is CASSQGSGRDSIEQCF. The CDR3, as DNA: TGCGCCAGCAGCCAAGGGTCGGGCAGGGACAGTATTGAGCAGTGCTTC.

This clonotype was seen repeatedly, ten times or more. The chain recombines TRBV20-1 with TRBJ1-1, with no clear D. This CDR3 contains 15 residues. Germline CDR1 is DFQATT and CDR2 is SNEGSKA (reference sequence). Trimming removed 2 bases at V and 1 base at J, with 14 bases between. CDR3 residues: CSARYLVRRNTEAFF. CDR3 coding DNA: TGCAGTGCTAGATACCTGGTCAGGAGGAACACTGAAGCTTTCTTT.

The table lists this clonotype with many counts. V usage is TRBV18 and J usage is TRBJ2-7; 7 nucleotides line up with TRBD1. V dropped 5 bases and J dropped 2; count of bases not matched to a gene: 3. The germline V gene has CDR1 KGHSH and CDR2 LQKENI. The CDR3 contains 13 residues. CDR3 amino acids: CASSTGETYEQYF. CDR3 coding DNA: TGTGCCAGCTCAACAGGGGAGACCTACGAGCAGTACTTC.

This clonotype was seen repeatedly, ten times or more. The chain joins TRBV28 to TRBJ2-7, with D perhaps TRBD2 (5 bases). The ends were cut back, 6 bases at V and 6 bases at J, with 12 bases in the middle. This CDR3 is built from 12 residues. Per the germline V gene, CDR1 is MDHEN and CDR2 is SYDVKM. The CDR3 protein is CASSRGSREQYF. The CDR3 nucleotides are TGTGCCAGCAGCCGGGGAAGCCGCGAGCAGTACTTC.